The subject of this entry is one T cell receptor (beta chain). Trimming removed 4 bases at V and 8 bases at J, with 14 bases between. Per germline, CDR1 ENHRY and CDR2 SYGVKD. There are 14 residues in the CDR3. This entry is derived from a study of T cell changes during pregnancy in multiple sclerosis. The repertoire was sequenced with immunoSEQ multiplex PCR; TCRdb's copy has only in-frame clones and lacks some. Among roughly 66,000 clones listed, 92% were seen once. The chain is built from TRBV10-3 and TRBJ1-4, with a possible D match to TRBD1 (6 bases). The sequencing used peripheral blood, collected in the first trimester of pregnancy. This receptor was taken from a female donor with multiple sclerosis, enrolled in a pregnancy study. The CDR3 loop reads CAISVNGGNEKLFF. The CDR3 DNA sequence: TGTGCCATCAGTGTTAATGGGGGCAACGAAAAACTGTTTTTT.